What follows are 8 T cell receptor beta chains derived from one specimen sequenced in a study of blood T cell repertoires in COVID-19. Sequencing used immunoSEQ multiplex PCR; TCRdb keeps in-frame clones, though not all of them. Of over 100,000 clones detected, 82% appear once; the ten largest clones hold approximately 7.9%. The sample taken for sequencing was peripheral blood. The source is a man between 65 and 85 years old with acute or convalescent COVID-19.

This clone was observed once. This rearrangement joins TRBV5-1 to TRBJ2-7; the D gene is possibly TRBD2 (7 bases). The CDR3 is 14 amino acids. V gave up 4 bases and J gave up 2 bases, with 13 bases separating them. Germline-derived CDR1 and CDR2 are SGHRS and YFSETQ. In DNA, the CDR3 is TGCGCCAGCAGCCGCGGGGGCGGGGCCTACGAGCAGTACTTC. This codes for CASSRGGGAYEQYF.

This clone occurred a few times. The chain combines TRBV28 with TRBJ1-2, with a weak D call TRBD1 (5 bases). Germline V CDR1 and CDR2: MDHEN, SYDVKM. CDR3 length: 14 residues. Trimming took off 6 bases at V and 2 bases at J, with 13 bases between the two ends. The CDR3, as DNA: TGTGCCAGCAGCTCTGCCCCAGGGAACTATGGCTACACCTTC. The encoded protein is CASSSAPGNYGYTF.

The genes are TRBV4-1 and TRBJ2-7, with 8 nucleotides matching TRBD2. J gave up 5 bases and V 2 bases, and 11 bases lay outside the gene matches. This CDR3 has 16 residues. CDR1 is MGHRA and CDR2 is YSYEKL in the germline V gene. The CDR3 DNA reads TGCGCCAGCAGCCAATCGGCCACCGGGACTAGGCACGAGCAGTACTTC. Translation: CASSQSATGTRHEQYF.

DNA for the CDR3: TGTGCCATCAGTCTAGGACAAAACAATGAGCAGTTCTTC. Its protein is CAISLGQNNEQFF. The chain has TRBV10-3 and TRBJ2-1; TRBD1 might be the D (5 bases). V lost 5 bases and J lost 5, with 10 bases in between. The CDR3 spans 13 residues. Looked up from germline, CDR1 is ENHRY and CDR2 is SYGVKD.

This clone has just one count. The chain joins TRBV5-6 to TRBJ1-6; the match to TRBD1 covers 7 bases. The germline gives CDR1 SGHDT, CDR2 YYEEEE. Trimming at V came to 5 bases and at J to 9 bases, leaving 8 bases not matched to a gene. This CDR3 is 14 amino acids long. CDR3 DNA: TGTGCCAGCAGATTTACAGGGGCGGGTTCACCCCTCCACTTT. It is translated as CASRFTGAGSPLHF.

CDR3 bases: TGTGCCAGCGGGATGGGACAGGGGTTTGCCGGGGAGCTGTTTTTT. Translated: CASGMGQGFAGELFF. The chain combines TRBV2 with TRBJ2-2; the match to TRBD1 covers 10 bases. The CDR3 extends over 15 amino acids. Looked up from germline, CDR1 is SNHLY and CDR2 is FYNNEI. The J segment lost 6 bases and the V segment lost 8 bases, leaving 9 bases of the junction unmatched. Full variable domain (rest looked up from reference TRBV2 and TRBJ2-2): EPEVTQTPSHQVTQMGQEVILRCVPISNHLYFYWYRQILGQKVEFLVSFYNNEISEKSEIFDDQFSVERPDGSNFTLKIRSTKLEDSAMYFCASGMGQGFAGELFFGEGSRLTVL.

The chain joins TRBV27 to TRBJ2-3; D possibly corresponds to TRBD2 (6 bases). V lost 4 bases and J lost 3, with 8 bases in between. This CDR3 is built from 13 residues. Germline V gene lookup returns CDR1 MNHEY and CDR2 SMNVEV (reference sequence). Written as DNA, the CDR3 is TGTGCCAGCAGTTATGGGGGGACAGATACGCAGTATTTT. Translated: CASSYGGTDTQYF.

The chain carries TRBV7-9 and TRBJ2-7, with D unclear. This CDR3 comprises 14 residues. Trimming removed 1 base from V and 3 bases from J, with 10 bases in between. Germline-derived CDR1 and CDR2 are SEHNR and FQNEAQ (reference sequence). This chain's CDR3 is CASSLVRLGYEQYF. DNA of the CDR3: TGTGCCAGCAGCTTAGTGCGGCTGGGCTACGAGCAGTACTTC.